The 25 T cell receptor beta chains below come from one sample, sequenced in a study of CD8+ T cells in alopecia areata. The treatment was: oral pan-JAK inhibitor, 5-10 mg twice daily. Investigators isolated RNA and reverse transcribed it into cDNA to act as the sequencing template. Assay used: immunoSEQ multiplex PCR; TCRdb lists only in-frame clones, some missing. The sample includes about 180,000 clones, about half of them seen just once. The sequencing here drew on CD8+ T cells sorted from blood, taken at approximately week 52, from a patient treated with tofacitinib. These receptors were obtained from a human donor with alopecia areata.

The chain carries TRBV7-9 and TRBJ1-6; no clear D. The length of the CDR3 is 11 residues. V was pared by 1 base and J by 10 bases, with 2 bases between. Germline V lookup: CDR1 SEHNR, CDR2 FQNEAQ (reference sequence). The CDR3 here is CASSLDSPLHF. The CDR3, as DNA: TGTGCCAGCAGCTTAGACTCACCCCTCCACTTT.

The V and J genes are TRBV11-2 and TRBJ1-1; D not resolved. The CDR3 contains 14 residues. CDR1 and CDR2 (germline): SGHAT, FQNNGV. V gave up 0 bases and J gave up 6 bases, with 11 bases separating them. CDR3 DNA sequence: TGTGCCAGCAGCTTAGATATGCTTCGCGCTGAAGCTTTCTTT. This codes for CASSLDMLRAEAFF.

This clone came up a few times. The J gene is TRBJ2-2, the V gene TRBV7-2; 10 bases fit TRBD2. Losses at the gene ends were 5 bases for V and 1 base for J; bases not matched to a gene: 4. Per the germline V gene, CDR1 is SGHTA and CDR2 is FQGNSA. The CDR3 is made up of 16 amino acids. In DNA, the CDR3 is TGTGCCAGCAGCCCGAGACTAGCGGGGAACACCGGGGAGCTGTTTTTT. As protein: CASSPRLAGNTGELFF.

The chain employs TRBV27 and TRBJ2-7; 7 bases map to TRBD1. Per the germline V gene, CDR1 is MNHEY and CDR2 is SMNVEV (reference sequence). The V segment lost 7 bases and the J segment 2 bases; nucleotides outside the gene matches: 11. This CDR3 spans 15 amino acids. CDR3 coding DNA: TGTGCCAGCACCATCCAGGGACAGCAACCCTACGAGCAGTACTTC. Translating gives CASTIQGQQPYEQYF.

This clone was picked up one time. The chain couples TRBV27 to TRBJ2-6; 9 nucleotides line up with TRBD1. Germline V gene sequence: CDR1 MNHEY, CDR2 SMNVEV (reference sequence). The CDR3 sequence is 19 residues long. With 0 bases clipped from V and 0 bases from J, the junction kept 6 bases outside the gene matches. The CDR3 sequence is CASSLSLGQGISGANVLTF. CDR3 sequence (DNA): TGTGCCAGCAGTTTATCGCTCGGACAGGGGATCTCTGGGGCCAACGTCCTGACTTTC.

CDR3 DNA: TGTGCCAGCAGCTCGGGGACTAGCGGGGGAATACACGCAGATACGCAGTATTTT. It encodes CASSSGTSGGIHADTQYF. The chain is built from TRBV7-9 and TRBJ2-3; TRBD2 matches at 14 bases. This CDR3 contains 18 residues. The germline gives CDR1 SEHNR, CDR2 FQNEAQ (reference sequence). Losses at the gene ends were 4 bases for V and 4 bases for J; bases not matched to a gene: 10.

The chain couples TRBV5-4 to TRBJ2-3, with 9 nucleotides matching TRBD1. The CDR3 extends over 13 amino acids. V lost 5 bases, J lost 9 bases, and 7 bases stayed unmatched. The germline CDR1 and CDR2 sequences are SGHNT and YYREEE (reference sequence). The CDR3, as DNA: TGTGCCAGCAGATCACAGGGGGCGGTCACGCAGTATTTT. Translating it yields CASRSQGAVTQYF. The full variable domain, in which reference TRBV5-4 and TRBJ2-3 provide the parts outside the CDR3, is ETGVTQSPTHLIKTRGQQVTLRCSSQSGHNTVSWYQQALGQGPQFIFQYYREEENGRGNFPPRFSGLQFPNYSSELNVNALELDDSALYLCASRSQGAVTQYFGPGTRLTVL.

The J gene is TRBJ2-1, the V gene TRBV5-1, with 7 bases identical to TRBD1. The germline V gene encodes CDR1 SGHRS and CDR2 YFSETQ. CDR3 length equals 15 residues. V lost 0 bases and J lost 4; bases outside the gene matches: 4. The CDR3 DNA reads TGCGCCAGCAGCTTGGAACAGGGGTTATACAATGAGCAGTTCTTC. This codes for CASSLEQGLYNEQFF.

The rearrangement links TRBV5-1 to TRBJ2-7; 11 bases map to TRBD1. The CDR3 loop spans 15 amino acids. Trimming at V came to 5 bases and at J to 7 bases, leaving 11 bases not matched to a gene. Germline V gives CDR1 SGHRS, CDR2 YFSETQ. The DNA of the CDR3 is TGCGCCAGCAGAGGTCCGGGACAGGGGGTCAGAGAGCAGTACTTC. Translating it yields CASRGPGQGVREQYF.

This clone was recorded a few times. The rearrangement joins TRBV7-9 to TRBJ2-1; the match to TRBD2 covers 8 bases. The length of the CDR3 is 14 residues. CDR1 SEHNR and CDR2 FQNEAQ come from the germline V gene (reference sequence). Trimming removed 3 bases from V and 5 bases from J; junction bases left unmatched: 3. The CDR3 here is CASSFSGEDNEQFF. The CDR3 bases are TGTGCCAGCAGCTTTAGCGGGGAGGACAATGAGCAGTTCTTC.

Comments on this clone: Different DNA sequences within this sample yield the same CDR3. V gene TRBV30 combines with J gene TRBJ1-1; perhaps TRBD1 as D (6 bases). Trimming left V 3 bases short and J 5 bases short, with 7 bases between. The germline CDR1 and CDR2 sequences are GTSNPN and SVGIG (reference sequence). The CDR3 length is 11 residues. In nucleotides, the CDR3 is TGTGCCTGGAGGAGGGGGACTGAAGCTTTCTTT. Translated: CAWRRGTEAFF.

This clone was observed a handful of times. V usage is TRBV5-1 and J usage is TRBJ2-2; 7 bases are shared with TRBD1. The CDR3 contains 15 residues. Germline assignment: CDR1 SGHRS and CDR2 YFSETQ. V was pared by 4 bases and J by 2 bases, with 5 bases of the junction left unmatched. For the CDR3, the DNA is TGCGCCAGCAGCAACGACAGGGCAAACACCGGGGAGCTGTTTTTT. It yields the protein CASSNDRANTGELFF.

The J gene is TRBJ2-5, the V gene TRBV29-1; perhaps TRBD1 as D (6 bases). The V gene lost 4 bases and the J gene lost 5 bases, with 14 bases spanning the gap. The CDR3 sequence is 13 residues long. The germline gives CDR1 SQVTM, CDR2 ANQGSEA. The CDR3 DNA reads TGCAGCGTTGTGTCAGGCAGGGGCGAGACCCAGTACTTC. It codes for CSVVSGRGETQYF.

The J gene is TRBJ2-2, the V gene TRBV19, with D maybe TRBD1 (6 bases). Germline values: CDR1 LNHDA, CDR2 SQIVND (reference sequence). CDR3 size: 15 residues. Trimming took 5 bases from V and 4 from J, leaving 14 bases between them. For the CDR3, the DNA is TGTGCCAGTAGTCCCCGGGACATATTCACCGGGGAGCTGTTTTTT. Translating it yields CASSPRDIFTGELFF.

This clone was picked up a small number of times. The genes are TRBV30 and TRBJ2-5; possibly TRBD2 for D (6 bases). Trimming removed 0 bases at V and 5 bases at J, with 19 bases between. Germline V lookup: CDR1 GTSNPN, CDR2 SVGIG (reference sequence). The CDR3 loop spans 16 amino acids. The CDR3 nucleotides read TGTGCCTGGAGTGTTTTGGTTGGTGCGGGATCGGAGACCCAGTACTTC. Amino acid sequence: CAWSVLVGAGSETQYF.

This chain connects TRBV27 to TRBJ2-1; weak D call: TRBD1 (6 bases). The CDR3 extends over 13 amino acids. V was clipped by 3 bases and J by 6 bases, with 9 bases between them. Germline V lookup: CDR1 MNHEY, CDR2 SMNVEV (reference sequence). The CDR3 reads CASSFGGSNEQFF. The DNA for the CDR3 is TGTGCCAGCAGTTTTGGGGGCTCCAATGAGCAGTTCTTC.

The chain's CDR3 is CASSLSGQYSPLHF. CDR3 in DNA: TGTGCCAGCAGTCTCTCCGGACAGTATTCACCCCTCCACTTT. This chain joins TRBV27 and TRBJ1-6; D is perhaps TRBD1 (6 bases). The V end was cut by 5 bases, the J end by 8 bases, with 13 bases between. This CDR3 has 14 residues. Germline V gene sequence: CDR1 MNHEY, CDR2 SMNVEV (reference sequence).

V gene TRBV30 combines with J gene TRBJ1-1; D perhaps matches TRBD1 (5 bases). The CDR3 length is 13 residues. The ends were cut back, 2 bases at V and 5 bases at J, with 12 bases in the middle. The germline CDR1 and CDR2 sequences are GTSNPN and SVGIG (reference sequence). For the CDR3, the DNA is TGTGCCTGGAGTCAGGGCGGGGGGACTGAAGCTTTCTTT. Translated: CAWSQGGGTEAFF.

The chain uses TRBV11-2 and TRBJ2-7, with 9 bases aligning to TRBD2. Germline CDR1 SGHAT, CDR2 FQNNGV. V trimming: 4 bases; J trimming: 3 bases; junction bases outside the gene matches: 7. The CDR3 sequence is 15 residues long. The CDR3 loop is CASSSTSGTFYEQYF. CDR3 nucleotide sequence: TGTGCCAGCAGCTCGACTAGCGGTACTTTCTACGAGCAGTACTTC.

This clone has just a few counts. The CDR3 is CASSEMKGTDTQYF. The CDR3 DNA follows: TGTGCCAGCAGTGAAATGAAGGGCACAGATACGCAGTATTTT. The chain is built from TRBV2 and TRBJ2-3, with no clear D. CDR1 is SNHLY and CDR2 is FYNNEI in the germline V gene. Trimming took 2 bases from V and 1 from J, leaving 7 bases between them. CDR3 size: 14 residues.

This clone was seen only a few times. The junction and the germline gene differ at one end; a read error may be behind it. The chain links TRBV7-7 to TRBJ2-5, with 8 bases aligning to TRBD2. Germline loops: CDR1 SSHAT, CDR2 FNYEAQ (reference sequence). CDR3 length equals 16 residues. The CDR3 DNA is TGTGCTAGCAGCGGGGGAGGCGGACCCCACGGGAAAACCCAGTACTTC. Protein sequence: CASSGGGGPHGKTQYF.

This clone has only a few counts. DNA of the CDR3: TGCGCCAGCAGCAAGCTCGTTCAGGGGGCCGGGGAGCTGTTTTTT. Translating it yields CASSKLVQGAGELFF. This chain connects TRBV4-1 to TRBJ2-2; 7 bases fit TRBD1. CDR3 length: 15 residues. The ends lost 5 bases at V and 6 bases at J; junction bases unmatched: 9. From germline, CDR1 is MGHRA and CDR2 YSYEKL.

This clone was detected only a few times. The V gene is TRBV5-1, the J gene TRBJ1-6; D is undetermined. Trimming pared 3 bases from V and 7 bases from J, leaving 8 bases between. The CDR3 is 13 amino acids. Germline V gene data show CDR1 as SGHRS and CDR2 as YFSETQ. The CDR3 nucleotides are TGCGCCAGCAGCTATGACGGCAATTCACCCCTCCACTTT. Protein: CASSYDGNSPLHF.

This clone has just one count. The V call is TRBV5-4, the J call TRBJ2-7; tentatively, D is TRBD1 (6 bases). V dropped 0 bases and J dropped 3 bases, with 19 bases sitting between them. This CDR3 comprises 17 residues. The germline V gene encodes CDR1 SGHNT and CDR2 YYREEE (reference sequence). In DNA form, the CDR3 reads TGTGCCAGCAGCTTGGGGCCCTACTGGGGCAGGGGCTACGAGCAGTACTTC. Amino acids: CASSLGPYWGRGYEQYF.

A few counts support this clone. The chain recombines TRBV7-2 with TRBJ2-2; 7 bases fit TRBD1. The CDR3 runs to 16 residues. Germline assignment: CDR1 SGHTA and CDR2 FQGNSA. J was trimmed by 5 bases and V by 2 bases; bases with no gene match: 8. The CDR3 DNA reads TGTGCCAGCAGCTTAAAGTTTGGACAGGATACCGGGGAGCTGTTTTTT. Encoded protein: CASSLKFGQDTGELFF.